This T cell receptor (beta chain) was identified during a study of shared clonotypes between healthy human individuals. Libraries were prepared by immunoSEQ multiplex PCR; TCRdb keeps only in-frame clonotypes and omits some of them. The sample includes just over 2,000,000 clones, 85% to 95% of them seen just once. The CDR3 is 17 amino acids. CDR1 SGHRS and CDR2 YFSETQ come from the germline V gene. V shed 0 bases and J 6 bases; nucleotides not matched to a gene: 6. Sequenced sample: naive CD4+ T cells sorted from blood. The subset was: CD45RA+ positively selected. The receptor comes from a man younger than 35 in good health. The gene calls are TRBV5-1 and TRBJ2-3, with 14 positions matching TRBD2. The CDR3 here is CASSLEGLAGVVDTQYF. Written as DNA, the CDR3 is TGCGCCAGCAGCTTGGAGGGACTAGCGGGAGTAGTGGATACGCAGTATTTT.